Listed here is a single T cell receptor (beta chain). The antigen remains undetermined. The primer mix had 60 Vbeta and 13 Jbeta primers. Profiled with immunoSEQ multiplex PCR; TCRdb holds only in-frame clones, not every one. The sample has under 130,000 clones, around two thirds seen once. Between the trimmed V and J ends, which lost 5 bases and 4 bases, there was a span of 12 bases. The CDR3 totals 13 residues. CDR1 is SEHNR and CDR2 is FQNEAQ in the germline V gene (reference sequence). The data belong to a study of cytomegalovirus exposure and HLA in healthy donors. Overall study results and limits: A later analysis linked a missense DCLRE1C variant to TCR beta V- and J-gene trimming. According to the study, 160 or so TCR beta chains were cytomegalovirus-associated.

Sequenced: PBMCs. This chain uses TRBV7-9 with TRBJ2-7; a weak D match, TRBD2 (6 bases). The TCR originated in a woman aged 45-65 years in good health and CMV-seronegative. The CDR3 here is CASSVGGVYEQYF. The CDR3 region has the DNA TGTGCCAGCAGCGTGGGGGGAGTTTACGAGCAGTACTTC.